These 31 T cell receptor beta chains were sequenced from one sample in a study of blood T cell repertoires in COVID-19. This table comes from immunoSEQ multiplex PCR, and its TCRdb copy is limited to in-frame clones, with some not included. The sample contains around 50,000 clones, less than 85% of which appear only once. Specimen: peripheral blood. The receptors shown here come from a human donor in a cohort sampled during active COVID-19.

V and J are TRBV5-4 and TRBJ2-5; possibly TRBD1 for D (6 bases). Looked up from germline, CDR1 is SGHNT and CDR2 is YYREEE (reference sequence). V lost 1 base, J lost 0 bases, and 10 bases lay in between. The CDR3 totals 15 residues. The CDR3 protein is CASSLRGTYQETQYF. The DNA of the CDR3 is TGTGCCAGCAGCTTGAGGGGGACCTACCAAGAGACCCAGTACTTC.

The chain joins TRBV6-6 to TRBJ1-3; tentative D call: TRBD1 (5 bases). CDR3 size: 14 residues. The ends were cut back, 5 bases at V and 1 base at J, with 9 bases in the middle. Per the germline V gene, CDR1 is MNHNY and CDR2 is SVGAGI (reference sequence). CDR3 bases: TGTGCCAGCAGTACGGGGGTTTCTGGAAACACCATATATTTT. Its translation is CASSTGVSGNTIYF.

The chain uses TRBV6-4 and TRBJ1-1; D is uncertain. Germline CDR1 reads MRHNA; CDR2 reads SNTAGT. CDR3 length: 13 amino acids. Trimming cost V 0 bases and J 3 bases, with 5 bases left between them. The CDR3 DNA is TGTGCCAGCAGTGACTCGGCGGACACTGAAGCTTTCTTT. Amino acids: CASSDSADTEAFF.

The chain couples TRBV5-1 to TRBJ1-1; D is perhaps TRBD1 (6 bases). The CDR3 runs to 13 residues. Deletions cut 4 bases from V and 4 bases from J, with 11 bases between. CDR1 SGHRS and CDR2 YFSETQ come from the germline V gene. The CDR3 spells CASSGKGGTEAFF. The CDR3 coding sequence is TGCGCCAGCAGCGGTAAAGGGGGCACTGAAGCTTTCTTT.

The V and J genes are TRBV30 and TRBJ2-3; 12 positions match TRBD2. This CDR3 spans 16 amino acids. Trimming removed 5 bases from V and 5 bases from J; junction bases left unmatched: 11. The germline CDR1 and CDR2 sequences are GTSNPN and SVGIG (reference sequence). Written as DNA, the CDR3 is TGTGCCTGGGGGGGACTAGCGGGCTCGCCGGGAGATACGCAGTATTTT. Amino acids: CAWGGLAGSPGDTQYF.

J is TRBJ1-2 and V is TRBV28, with TRBD1 as a possible D gene (5 bases). The V and J ends lost 6 bases and 0 bases respectively, with 14 bases between them. This CDR3 has 15 amino acids. Germline CDR1 reads MDHEN; CDR2 reads SYDVKM. CDR3 sequence (DNA): TGTGCCAGCAGCCCAGAGACAGCCTCTAACTATGGCTACACCTTC. It is translated as CASSPETASNYGYTF.

The gene calls are TRBV29-1 and TRBJ2-3; 8 bases are shared with TRBD2. The CDR3 has 14 residues. Losses at the gene ends were 5 bases for V and 2 bases for J; bases not matched to a gene: 6. Germline assignment: CDR1 SQVTM and CDR2 ANQGSEA. The CDR3 nucleotides read TGCAGCGTTACCACGGGGGGGGCCACAGATACGCAGTATTTT. Its translation is CSVTTGGATDTQYF.

The V gene is TRBV7-9, the J gene TRBJ2-7, with TRBD2 identical over 13 bases. Germline V CDR1 and CDR2: SEHNR, FQNEAQ (reference sequence). This CDR3 region has 15 residues. V gave up 5 bases and J gave up 6 bases; unmatched junction bases: 7. CDR3 residues: CASSTRTSGGSEQYF. In nucleotides, the CDR3 is TGTGCCAGCAGCACCCGGACTAGCGGGGGATCCGAGCAGTACTTC. Filled out from reference TRBV7-9 and TRBJ2-7, the complete variable domain reads DTGVSQNPRHKITKRGQNVTFRCDPISEHNRLYWYRQTLGQGPEFLTYFQNEAQLEKSRLLSDRFSAERPKGSFSTLEIQRTEQGDSAMYLCASSTRTSGGSEQYFGPGTRLTVT.

This rearrangement joins TRBV5-6 to TRBJ2-5, with D possibly being TRBD1 (6 bases). Trimming left V 4 bases short and J 5 bases short, with 12 bases between. Germline CDR1 SGHDT, CDR2 YYEEEE. This CDR3 is built from 13 residues. The CDR3 DNA reads TGTGCCAGCAGCGGTGGAAGGGGGGAGACCCAGTACTTC. Its translation is CASSGGRGETQYF.

J is TRBJ1-4 and V is TRBV4-3; TRBD1 is a possible D gene (6 bases). The CDR3 is made up of 16 amino acids. V was clipped by 1 base and J by 4 bases, with 13 bases between them. Looked up from germline, CDR1 is LGHNA and CDR2 is YSLEER. CDR3 coding DNA: TGCGCCAGCAGCCAAGGGATAAACAGGGTTAATGAAAAACTGTTTTTT. This gives the protein CASSQGINRVNEKLFF.

The CDR3 sequence: CASSDLYNEQFF. Here the CDR3 DNA reads TGTGCCAGCAGTGATCTCTACAATGAGCAGTTCTTC. The gene calls are TRBV25-1 and TRBJ2-1, with unresolved D. The V end lost 3 bases, the J end lost 3 bases, and 3 bases lay between the germline ends. Germline CDR1 is MGHDK and CDR2 is SYGVNS. This CDR3 comprises 12 residues.

This chain links TRBV7-2 with TRBJ1-5, with 11 bases fitting TRBD1. V lost 8 bases and J lost 4; bases outside the gene matches: 10. The germline CDR1 and CDR2 sequences are SGHTA and FQGNSA. The CDR3 runs 16 residues. The CDR3 nucleotides read TGTGCCAGCCGCTACCGGGACAGGGGGGGAAATCAGCCCCAGCATTTT. Protein: CASRYRDRGGNQPQHF.

This sequence joins TRBV29-1 and TRBJ1-2, with TRBD1 matching 9 bases. V lost 3 bases to trimming and J lost 4 bases; unmatched junction nucleotides: 0. The CDR3 runs 12 residues. CDR1 SQVTM and CDR2 ANQGSEA come from the germline V gene. The CDR3: CSVEGQGYGYTF. DNA of the CDR3: TGCAGCGTTGAGGGACAGGGCTATGGCTACACCTTC.

This CDR3 reads CASSERAGKNSPLHF. CDR3 bases: TGTGCCAGCAGTGAAAGGGCAGGGAAGAATTCACCCCTCCACTTT. The V and J genes are TRBV2 and TRBJ1-6, with D tentatively TRBD1 (5 bases). The CDR3 is made up of 15 amino acids. V shed 2 bases and J shed 7 bases, with 12 bases lying between them. Per germline, CDR1 SNHLY and CDR2 FYNNEI. Variable domain in full (rest from reference TRBV2 and TRBJ1-6): EPEVTQTPSHQVTQMGQEVILRCVPISNHLYFYWYRQILGQKVEFLVSFYNNEISEKSEIFDDQFSVERPDGSNFTLKIRSTKLEDSAMYFCASSERAGKNSPLHFGNGTRLTVT.

This chain joins TRBV7-9 and TRBJ1-2, with 7 bases identical to TRBD1. V lost 1 base, J lost 8 bases, and 16 bases stayed unmatched. The germline CDR1 and CDR2 sequences are SEHNR and FQNEAQ (reference sequence). The CDR3 runs to 17 residues. In DNA form, the CDR3 reads TGTGCCAGCAGCTTAGAGTCTACAGGGGCGGGCCTAGCAGGCTACACCTTC. Its protein product is CASSLESTGAGLAGYTF.

The V call is TRBV7-9, the J call TRBJ1-2; perhaps TRBD1 as D (5 bases). CDR3 size: 13 residues. V lost 1 base to trimming and J lost 8 bases, with 11 bases between them. In germline, CDR1 is SEHNR, CDR2 FQNEAQ (reference sequence). The CDR3 DNA is TGTGCCAGCAGCTTAGTGAAGGAGGGGGGCTACACCTTC. Translation: CASSLVKEGGYTF.

The chain employs TRBV2 and TRBJ2-7; 8 bases are shared with TRBD2. The ends lost 3 bases at V and 2 bases at J; junction bases unmatched: 6. CDR1 is SNHLY, CDR2 FYNNEI, per germline. The CDR3 is 15 amino acids. In DNA form, the CDR3 reads TGTGCCAGCAGTGATCCTTCCGGGGGGGCCTACGAGCAGTACTTC. It is translated as CASSDPSGGAYEQYF. Supplemented by reference TRBV2 and TRBJ2-7, the full variable domain reads EPEVTQTPSHQVTQMGQEVILRCVPISNHLYFYWYRQILGQKVEFLVSFYNNEISEKSEIFDDQFSVERPDGSNFTLKIRSTKLEDSAMYFCASSDPSGGAYEQYFGPGTRLTVT.

This chain uses TRBV7-9 with TRBJ1-4; 7 bases are shared with TRBD1. Germline lookup yields CDR1 SEHNR and CDR2 FQNEAQ (reference sequence). The CDR3 spans 16 residues. V trimming: 2 bases; J trimming: 2 bases; junction bases outside the gene matches: 5. The CDR3 sequence is CASSLRQGLTNEKLFF. As DNA, the CDR3 is TGTGCCAGCAGCTTAAGACAGGGATTGACTAATGAAAAACTGTTTTTT.

This clone appeared once. V and J are TRBV4-3 and TRBJ2-1, with 7 bases lining up with TRBD2. The length of the CDR3 is 16 residues. V lost 1 base, J lost 1 base, and 4 bases stayed unmatched. Germline V gene lookup returns CDR1 LGHNA and CDR2 YSLEER. CDR3 bases: TGCGCCAGCAGCCAAGGGTGGGAGGGATCCTACAATGAGCAGTTCTTC. Protein: CASSQGWEGSYNEQFF.

V is TRBV7-3 and J is TRBJ1-4; no clear D. CDR1 and CDR2 from the germline V gene are SGHTA and FQGTGA. Trimming took 5 bases from V and 0 from J, leaving 10 bases between them. The CDR3 runs 15 residues. The CDR3 sequence: CASSRSGATNEKLFF. CDR3 DNA: TGTGCCAGCAGCCGCTCGGGTGCAACTAATGAAAAACTGTTTTTT.

The chain couples TRBV7-9 to TRBJ1-2, with D perhaps matching TRBD1 (5 bases). The CDR3 is 12 residues long. Trimming stripped 5 bases from V and 5 bases from J, with 9 bases between. Germline lookup yields CDR1 SEHNR and CDR2 FQNEAQ (reference sequence). Written as DNA, the CDR3 is TGTGCCAGCAGCGCGGGGCCTTATGGCTACACCTTC. It yields the protein CASSAGPYGYTF. The whole variable domain, remainder taken from reference TRBV7-9 and TRBJ1-2, is DTGVSQNPRHKITKRGQNVTFRCDPISEHNRLYWYRQTLGQGPEFLTYFQNEAQLEKSRLLSDRFSAERPKGSFSTLEIQRTEQGDSAMYLCASSAGPYGYTFGSGTRLTVV.

The gene calls are TRBV14 and TRBJ1-4; D is possibly TRBD1 (6 bases). Trimming cost V 0 bases and J 5 bases, with 16 bases left between them. The CDR3 has 17 residues. The germline V gene has CDR1 SGHDN and CDR2 FVKESK. CDR3 sequence: CASSQDGGAGTNEKLFF. In DNA, the CDR3 is TGTGCCAGCAGCCAAGATGGGGGGGCAGGGACAAATGAAAAACTGTTTTTT.

This chain links TRBV6-1 with TRBJ2-7; D may be TRBD1 (5 bases). The CDR3 contains 15 residues. Germline V gives CDR1 MNHNS, CDR2 SASEGT. V was shortened by 2 bases and J by 3 bases, with 14 bases between the two germline ends. Here the CDR3 reads CASSEYGQGDYEQYF. The CDR3 bases are TGTGCCAGCAGTGAATATGGCCAGGGCGACTACGAGCAGTACTTC.

This chain uses TRBV6-6 with TRBJ1-6, with D tentatively TRBD1 (5 bases). In germline, CDR1 is MNHNY, CDR2 SVGAGI (reference sequence). The CDR3 runs to 15 residues. V lost 8 bases, J lost 0 bases, and 11 bases lay in between. Here the CDR3 reads CASGAGSSYNSPLHF. CDR3 DNA sequence: TGTGCCAGCGGGGCGGGGAGCTCCTATAATTCACCCCTCCACTTT.

The chain employs TRBV14 and TRBJ2-7; 7 nucleotides agree with TRBD1. Germline loops: CDR1 SGHDN, CDR2 FVKESK. The CDR3 runs to 15 residues. With 2 bases clipped from V and 0 bases from J, the junction kept 4 bases outside the gene matches. CDR3 sequence reads: CASSQLQGRSYEQYF. DNA of the CDR3: TGTGCCAGCAGCCAACTACAGGGGCGCTCCTACGAGCAGTACTTC.

The chain carries TRBV10-3 and TRBJ2-5, with 14 bases matching TRBD2. The CDR3 has 14 residues. Germline CDR1 ENHRY, CDR2 SYGVKD. V trimming: 11 bases; J trimming: 2 bases; junction bases outside the gene matches: 4. The CDR3 region has the DNA TGTGCCTCTGGGACTAGCGGGGGACAAGAGACCCAGTACTTC. Translation: CASGTSGGQETQYF.

J is TRBJ1-5 and V is TRBV19; possible D gene TRBD1, 5 bases. V was clipped by 6 bases and J by 7 bases, with 13 bases between them. This CDR3 is built from 13 residues. Germline V gene lookup returns CDR1 LNHDA and CDR2 SQIVND (reference sequence). The CDR3 region is CASSLRGEQPQHF. The CDR3 nucleotides are TGTGCCAGTAGCCTTCGGGGGGAACAGCCCCAGCATTTT.

This chain connects TRBV29-1 to TRBJ1-4; TRBD1 matches at 7 bases. The J segment lost 8 bases and the V segment lost 0 bases, leaving 3 bases of the junction unmatched. This CDR3 has 13 residues. CDR1 and CDR2 (germline): SQVTM, ANQGSEA. The CDR3 reads CSVEDRGTEKLFF. The CDR3, as DNA: TGCAGCGTTGAAGACAGGGGGACAGAAAAACTGTTTTTT.

The gene calls are TRBV27 and TRBJ1-4, with 7 nucleotides matching TRBD1. Trimming cost V 6 bases and J 3 bases; bases outside gene matches: 7. Germline CDR1 is MNHEY and CDR2 is SMNVEV (reference sequence). This CDR3 is 15 amino acids long. CDR3 sequence (DNA): TGTGCCAGCAGATACGCACAGGGGCCTAATGAAAAACTGTTTTTT. It translates to CASRYAQGPNEKLFF.

V usage is TRBV2 and J usage is TRBJ2-5, with D tentatively TRBD2 (5 bases). Trimming took off 7 bases at V and 5 bases at J, with 11 bases between the two ends. Germline V gives CDR1 SNHLY, CDR2 FYNNEI. The CDR3 sequence is 12 residues long. This CDR3 reads CASTPREETQYF. The CDR3 nucleotides read TGTGCCAGCACCCCAAGGGAGGAGACCCAGTACTTC.

Comments on this clone: Other DNA sequences in this specimen translate into the identical CDR3. The V and J genes are TRBV4-3 and TRBJ1-5; no reliable D call. This CDR3 contains 14 residues. The V gene's germline CDR1 is LGHNA and CDR2 YSLEER. Trimming removed 0 bases at V and 4 bases at J, with 7 bases between. The CDR3 nucleotides are TGCGCCAGCAGCCAAGAAACGGGAAATCAGCCCCAGCATTTT. Encoded protein: CASSQETGNQPQHF.